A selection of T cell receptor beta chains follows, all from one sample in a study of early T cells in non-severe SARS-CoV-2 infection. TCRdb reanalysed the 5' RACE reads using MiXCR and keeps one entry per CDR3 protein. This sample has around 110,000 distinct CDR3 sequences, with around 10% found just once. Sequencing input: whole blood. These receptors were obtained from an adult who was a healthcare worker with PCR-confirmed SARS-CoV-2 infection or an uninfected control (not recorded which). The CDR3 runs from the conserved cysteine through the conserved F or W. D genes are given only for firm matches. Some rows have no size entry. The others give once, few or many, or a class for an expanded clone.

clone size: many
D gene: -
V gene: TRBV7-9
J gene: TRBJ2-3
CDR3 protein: CASSDEPPDTQYF
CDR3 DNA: TGTGCCAGCAGCGACGAACCCCCAGATACGCAGTATTTT

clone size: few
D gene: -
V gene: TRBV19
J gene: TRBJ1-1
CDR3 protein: CASRVQPKNTEAFF
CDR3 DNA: TGTGCCAGCCGGGTCCAGCCCAAGAACACTGAAGCTTTCTTT

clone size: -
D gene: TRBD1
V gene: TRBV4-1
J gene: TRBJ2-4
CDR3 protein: CASAQGAEAKNIQYF
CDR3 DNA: TGCGCCAGCGCACAGGGGGCCGAAGCCAAAAACATTCAGTACTTC

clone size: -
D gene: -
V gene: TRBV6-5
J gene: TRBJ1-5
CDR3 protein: CASTSGRNQPQHF
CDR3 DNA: TGTGCCAGCACTTCAGGGAGAAATCAGCCCCAGCATTTT

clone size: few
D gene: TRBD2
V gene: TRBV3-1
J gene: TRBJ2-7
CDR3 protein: CASSSRDYPYEQYF
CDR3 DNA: TGTGCCAGCAGCTCCCGGGACTATCCATACGAGCAGTACTTC

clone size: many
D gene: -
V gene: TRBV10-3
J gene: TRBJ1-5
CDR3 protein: CAISEGIGVDQPQHF
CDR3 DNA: TGTGCCATCAGTGAGGGGATAGGGGTGGATCAGCCCCAGCATTTT

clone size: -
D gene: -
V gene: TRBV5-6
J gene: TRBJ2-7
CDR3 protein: CASSLMRAREQYF
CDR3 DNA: TGTGCCAGCAGCTTGATGAGGGCGAGGGAGCAGTACTTC

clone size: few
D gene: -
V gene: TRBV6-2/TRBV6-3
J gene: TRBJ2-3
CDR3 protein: CASSSGVYTDTQYF
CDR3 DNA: TGTGCCAGCAGTTCAGGGGTATACACAGATACGCAGTATTTT

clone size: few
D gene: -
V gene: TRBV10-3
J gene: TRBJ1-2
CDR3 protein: CAIRDTSKDGYTF
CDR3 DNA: TGTGCCATCAGAGACACCTCGAAGGACGGCTACACCTTC

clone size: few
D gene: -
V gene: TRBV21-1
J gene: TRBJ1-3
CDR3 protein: CASSPDRSSGNTIYF
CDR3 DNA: TGTGCCAGCAGCCCGGACAGATCCTCTGGAAACACCATATATTTT

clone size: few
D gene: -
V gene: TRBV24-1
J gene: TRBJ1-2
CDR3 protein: CATSDLGSYTF
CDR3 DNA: TGTGCCACCAGTGATTTGGGGAGCTACACCTTC

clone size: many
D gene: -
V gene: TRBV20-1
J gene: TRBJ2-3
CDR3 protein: CSALRDVGLAQYF
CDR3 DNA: TGCAGTGCTCTCCGTGACGTGGGGCTTGCGCAGTATTTT

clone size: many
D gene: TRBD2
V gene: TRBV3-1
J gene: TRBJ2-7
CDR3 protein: CATGTSGTYEQYF
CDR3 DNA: TGTGCCACCGGGACTAGCGGAACCTACGAGCAGTACTTC

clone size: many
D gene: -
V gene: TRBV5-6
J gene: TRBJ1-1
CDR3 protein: CASSLVLAMNTEAFF
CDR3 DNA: TGTGCCAGCAGCTTGGTGCTGGCCATGAACACTGAAGCTTTCTTT

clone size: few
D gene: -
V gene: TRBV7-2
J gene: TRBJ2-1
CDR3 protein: CASSPPAYNEQFF
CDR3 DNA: TGTGCCAGCAGCCCTCCAGCCTACAATGAGCAGTTCTTC

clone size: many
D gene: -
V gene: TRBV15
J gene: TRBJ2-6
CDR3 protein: CATSRDGGSGANVLTF
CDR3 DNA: TGTGCCACCAGCAGAGATGGGGGCTCTGGGGCCAACGTCCTGACTTTC

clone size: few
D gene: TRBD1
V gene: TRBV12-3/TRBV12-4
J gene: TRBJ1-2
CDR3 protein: CASSPSDRSSDYTF
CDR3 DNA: TGTGCCAGCAGTCCATCGGACAGGAGCTCAGACTACACCTTC

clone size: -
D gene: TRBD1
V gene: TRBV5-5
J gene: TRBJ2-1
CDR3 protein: CASSLGFHRGEGVNEQFF
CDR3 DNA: TGTGCCAGCAGCTTGGGGTTCCACAGGGGCGAAGGGGTCAATGAGCAGTTCTTC

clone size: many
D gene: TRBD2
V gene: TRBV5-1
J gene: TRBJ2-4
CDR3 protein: CASSLQVAGDGNIQYF
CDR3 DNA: TGCGCCAGCAGCTTGCAAGTGGCGGGAGACGGGAACATTCAGTACTTC

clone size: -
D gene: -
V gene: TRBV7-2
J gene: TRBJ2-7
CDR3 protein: CASSSVAAIGVYEQYF
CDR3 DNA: TGTGCCAGCAGCTCAGTGGCGGCGATTGGGGTCTACGAGCAGTACTTC

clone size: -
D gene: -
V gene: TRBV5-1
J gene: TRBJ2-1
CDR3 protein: CASSLDGVNEQFF
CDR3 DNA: TGCGCCAGCAGCTTGGACGGGGTCAATGAGCAGTTCTTC

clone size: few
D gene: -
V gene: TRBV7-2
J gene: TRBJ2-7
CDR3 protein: CASSTGGWEQYF
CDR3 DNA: TGTGCCAGCAGCACCGGGGGTTGGGAGCAGTACTTC

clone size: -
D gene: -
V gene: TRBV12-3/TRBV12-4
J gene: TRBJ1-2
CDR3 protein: CASSLKDSYGYTF
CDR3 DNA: TGTGCCAGCAGTTTAAAGGACAGCTATGGCTACACCTTC

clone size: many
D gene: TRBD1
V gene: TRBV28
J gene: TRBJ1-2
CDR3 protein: CASSLISTGGNGYTF
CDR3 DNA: TGTGCCAGCAGTTTGATTTCGACAGGGGGTAATGGCTACACCTTC

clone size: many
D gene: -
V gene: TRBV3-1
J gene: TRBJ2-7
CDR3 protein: CASSQGLSSYEQYF
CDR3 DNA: TGTGCCAGCAGCCAAGGCCTAAGCTCCTACGAGCAGTACTTC

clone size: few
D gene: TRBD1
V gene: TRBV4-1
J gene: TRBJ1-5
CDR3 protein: CASSQDGDRPNQPQHF
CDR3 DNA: TGCGCCAGCAGCCAAGATGGGGACAGACCGAATCAGCCCCAGCATTTT

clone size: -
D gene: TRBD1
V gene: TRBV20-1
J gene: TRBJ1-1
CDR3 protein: CSARDPGTGAFF
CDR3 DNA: TGCAGTGCTAGGGATCCCGGGACAGGAGCTTTCTTT

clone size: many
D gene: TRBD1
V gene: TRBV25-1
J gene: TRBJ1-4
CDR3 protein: CASSAGDRLSGKLFF
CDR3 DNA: TGTGCCAGCAGTGCTGGGGACAGGCTATCGGGAAAACTGTTTTTT

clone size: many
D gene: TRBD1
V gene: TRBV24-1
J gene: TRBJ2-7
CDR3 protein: CATSDEGAGSYEQYF
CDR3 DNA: TGTGCCACCAGTGATGAGGGGGCCGGATCCTACGAGCAGTACTTC

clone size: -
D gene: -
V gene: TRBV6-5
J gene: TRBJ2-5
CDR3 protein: CASSSIRTVRETQYF
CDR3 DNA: TGTGCCAGCAGTTCAATACGGACAGTTCGGGAGACCCAGTACTTC

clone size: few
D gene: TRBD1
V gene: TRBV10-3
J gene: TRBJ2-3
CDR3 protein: CAISEGWDRTLRDTQYF
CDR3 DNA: TGTGCCATCAGTGAGGGGTGGGACAGGACCCTCAGGGATACGCAGTATTTT

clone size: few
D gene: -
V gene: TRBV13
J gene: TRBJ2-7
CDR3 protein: CASSLYTRTPYEQYF
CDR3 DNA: TGTGCCAGCAGCTTATATACCAGGACTCCCTACGAGCAGTACTTC

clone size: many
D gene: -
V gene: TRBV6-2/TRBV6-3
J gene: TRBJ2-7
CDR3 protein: CASSYSEERFSYEQYF
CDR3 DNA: TGTGCCAGCAGTTACTCGGAGGAGCGGTTCTCCTACGAGCAGTACTTC

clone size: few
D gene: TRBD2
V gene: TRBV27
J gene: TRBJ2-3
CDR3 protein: CASSLYRLAGTDTQYF
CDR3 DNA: TGTGCCAGCAGTTTATATCGACTAGCGGGCACAGATACGCAGTATTTT

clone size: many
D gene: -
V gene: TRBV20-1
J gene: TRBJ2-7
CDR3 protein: CSARDPDSYEQYF
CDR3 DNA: TGCAGTGCTAGAGATCCGGACAGCTACGAGCAGTACTTC

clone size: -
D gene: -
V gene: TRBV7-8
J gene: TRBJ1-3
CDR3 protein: CASSFSGVSGNTIYF
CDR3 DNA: TGTGCCAGCAGCTTCTCAGGAGTCTCTGGAAACACCATATATTTT

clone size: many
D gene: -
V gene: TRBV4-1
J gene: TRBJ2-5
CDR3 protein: CASSPGPTSGSQYF
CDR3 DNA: TGCGCCAGCAGCCCTGGGCCCACCAGCGGGTCCCAGTACTTC

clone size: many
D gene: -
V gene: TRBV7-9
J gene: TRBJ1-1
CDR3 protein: CASSVGRELNTEAFF
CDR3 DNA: TGTGCCAGCAGCGTTGGTAGAGAATTGAACACTGAAGCTTTCTTT

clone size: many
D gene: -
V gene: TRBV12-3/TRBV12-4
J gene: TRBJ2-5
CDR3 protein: CASSFRQQETQYF
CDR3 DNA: TGTGCCAGCAGTTTCCGTCAGCAAGAGACCCAGTACTTC

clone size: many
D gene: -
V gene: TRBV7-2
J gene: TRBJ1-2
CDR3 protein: CASSPYGGAYGYTF
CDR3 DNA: TGTGCCAGCAGCCCCTATGGGGGAGCCTATGGCTACACCTTC

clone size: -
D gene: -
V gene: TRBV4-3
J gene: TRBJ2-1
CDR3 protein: CASSQDRVAHSYNEQFF
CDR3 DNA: TGCGCCAGCAGCCAAGATCGGGTAGCGCACTCCTACAATGAGCAGTTCTTC

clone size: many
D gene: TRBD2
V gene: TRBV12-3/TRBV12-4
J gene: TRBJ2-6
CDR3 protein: CASSPRLAGLGANVLTF
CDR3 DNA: TGTGCCAGCAGTCCTCGACTAGCGGGCCTGGGGGCCAACGTCCTGACTTTC

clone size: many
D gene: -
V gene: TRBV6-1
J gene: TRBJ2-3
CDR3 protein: CASSERDNTDTQYF
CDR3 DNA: TGTGCCAGCAGTGAGCGGGACAACACAGATACGCAGTATTTT

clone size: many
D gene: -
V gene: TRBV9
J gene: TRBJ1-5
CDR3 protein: CASSTPGRPQHF
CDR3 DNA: TGTGCCAGCAGCACGCCGGGGCGGCCCCAGCATTTT

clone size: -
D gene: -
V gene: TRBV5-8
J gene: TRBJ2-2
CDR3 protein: CASSVGRGRHNTGELFF
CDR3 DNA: TGTGCCAGCAGCGTCGGCAGGGGCCGTCATAACACCGGGGAGCTGTTTTTT

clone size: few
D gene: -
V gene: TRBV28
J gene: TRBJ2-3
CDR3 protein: CASRIAEMGGTDTQYF
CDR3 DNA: TGTGCCAGCAGGATAGCGGAGATGGGAGGCACAGATACGCAGTATTTT

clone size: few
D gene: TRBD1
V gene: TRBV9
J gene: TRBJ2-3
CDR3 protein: CASSNPKGADTQYF
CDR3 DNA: TGTGCCAGCAGCAACCCCAAGGGGGCGGATACGCAGTATTTT

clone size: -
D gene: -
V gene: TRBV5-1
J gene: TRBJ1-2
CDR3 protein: CASSWRQYRSYGYTF
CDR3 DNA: TGCGCCAGCAGCTGGAGACAGTATCGTAGCTATGGCTACACCTTC

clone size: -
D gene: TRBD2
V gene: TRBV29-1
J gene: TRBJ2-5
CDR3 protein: CSVATSGGQETQYF
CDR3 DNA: TGCAGCGTGGCCACTAGCGGGGGCCAAGAGACCCAGTACTTC

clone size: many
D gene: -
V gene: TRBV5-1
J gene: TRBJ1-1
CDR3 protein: CASSLVQGVGAEAFF
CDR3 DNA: TGCGCCAGCAGCTTGGTGCAGGGTGTAGGCGCTGAAGCTTTCTTT